This TCR beta chain was identified during a study of shared T cell receptors in the human thymus. Germline V gene data show CDR1 as SGHTA and CDR2 as FQGNSA. With 5 bases clipped from V and 6 bases from J, the junction kept 12 bases outside the gene matches. The CDR3 sequence is 17 residues long. Only in-frame clones appear in the TCRdb table, and some are missing; sequencing was by immunoSEQ multiplex PCR. There are 640,000 or so clones in the sample; around 87% occur only once, and 0.0094% lies in the top ten. This same sample was also part of a study on human thymus T cells. That paper states: Related work found strong thymic repertoire overlap between unrelated individuals.

Specimen: thymocytes. The chain is built from TRBV7-2 and TRBJ2-3; 12 bases are shared with TRBD2. This TCR was recovered from a boy under two years old with a congenital heart defect. Here the CDR3 reads CASSSYPPSGGADTQYF. For the CDR3, the DNA is TGTGCCAGCAGCAGCTACCCCCCTAGCGGGGGGGCCGATACGCAGTATTTT.